These 9 T cell receptor beta chains were sequenced from one sample in a study of T-cell memory formation after mild COVID-19. TCRdb fed the 5' RACE reads into MiXCR, producing one record per CDR3 protein. The data show 450,000 to 650,000 distinct CDR3 sequences, with about a fifth seen just once and approximately 12% held by the top ten. The sample taken for sequencing was PBMCs or a T cell subset sorted from them (not recorded which). All receptors come from an adult woman who had mild COVID-19 (a few samples of this study predate the infection). Cell type and time point are not known.

This clonotype has more than one count but fewer than ten. J is TRBJ1-1 and V is TRBV15; weak D call: TRBD1 (6 bases). The CDR3 extends over 14 amino acids. V lost 4 bases and J 3 bases, leaving 12 bases between the germline ends. Germline V gene lookup returns CDR1 LNHNV and CDR2 YYDKDF (reference sequence). CDR3 sequence (DNA): TGTGCCACCAGCAAACGGTCAGGGGACACTGAAGCTTTCTTT. This sequence encodes CATSKRSGDTEAFF.

J is TRBJ2-1 and V is TRBV6-5, with a possible D match to TRBD1 (6 bases). CDR3 length equals 13 residues. Trimming stripped 2 bases from V and 5 bases from J, with 7 bases between. Germline values: CDR1 MNHEY, CDR2 SVGAGI. CDR3 in DNA: TGTGCCAGCAGTTACCCAGGGGACAATGAGCAGTTCTTC. Residues: CASSYPGDNEQFF.

This clonotype appeared a few times. The rearrangement uses TRBV6-5 and TRBJ1-3; D is uncertain. Germline-derived CDR1 and CDR2 are MNHEY and SVGAGI. V lost 5 bases, J lost 2 bases, and 7 bases lay in between. The CDR3 consists of 13 residues. The CDR3 spells CASSEQTGNTIYF. CDR3 DNA: TGTGCCAGCAGTGAACAGACTGGAAACACCATATATTTT.

This clonotype was found once. The chain is built from TRBV24-1 and TRBJ2-3; D is unresolved. V gave up 4 bases and J gave up 2 bases, with 12 bases separating them. The CDR3 loop spans 15 amino acids. The V gene's germline CDR1 is KGHDR and CDR2 SFDVKD. CDR3 loop: CATSDQSGVTDTQYF. CDR3 DNA: TGTGCCACCAGTGACCAGTCTGGGGTCACAGATACGCAGTATTTT.

This clonotype was detected only a few times. The chain combines TRBV4-2 with TRBJ2-7; TRBD1 matches 8 bases. Germline trimming cut 5 bases from V and 6 bases from J; bases unmatched to any gene: 12. The CDR3 is made up of 15 amino acids. CDR1 and CDR2 from the germline V gene are LGHNA and YNFKEQ. The CDR3 loop reads CASSTRSGRGLEQYF. Here the CDR3 DNA reads TGTGCCAGCAGCACGCGGTCGGGCAGGGGGCTCGAGCAGTACTTC.

This clonotype was detected only a few times. V gene TRBV4-3 combines with J gene TRBJ1-1, with D possibly TRBD1 on 6 matching bases. The CDR3 runs to 16 residues. V lost 0 bases to trimming and J lost 3 bases, with 14 bases between them. CDR1 is LGHNA and CDR2 is YSLEER in the germline V gene. CDR3 DNA: TGCGCCAGCAGCCAAGATTTGGGGGGCCTGGACACTGAAGCTTTCTTT. Its translation: CASSQDLGGLDTEAFF.

The sample holds a few counts of this clonotype. The chain uses TRBV12-3 or TRBV12-4 and TRBJ1-1; D perhaps matches TRBD1 (6 bases). The CDR3 length is 15 residues. Trimming removed 5 bases at V and 1 base at J, with 14 bases between. The chain's CDR3 is CASSPQLTGNTEAFF. DNA of the CDR3: TGTGCCAGCAGTCCACAATTGACAGGGAACACTGAAGCTTTCTTT.

The V and J genes are TRBV7-9 and TRBJ1-1; the match to TRBD1 covers 8 bases. Germline CDR1 and CDR2: SEHNR and FQNEAQ (reference sequence). V dropped 1 base and J dropped 4; count of bases not matched to a gene: 2. This CDR3 comprises 14 residues. The CDR3 loop is CASSLVTGGTEAFF. The CDR3 DNA is TGTGCCAGCAGCTTAGTTACAGGGGGCACTGAAGCTTTCTTT.

CDR3: CASSLTELAGGGYGYTF. In nucleotides, the CDR3 is TGTGCCAGCAGCTTGACGGAGTTGGCAGGCGGCGGCTATGGCTACACCTTC. The chain couples TRBV5-4 to TRBJ1-2, with D unresolved. CDR1 and CDR2 (germline): SGHNT, YYREEE (reference sequence). The CDR3 runs to 17 residues. V lost 1 base and J 4 bases, leaving 20 bases between the germline ends.